What follows are 19 T cell receptor beta chains derived from one specimen sequenced in a study of a mutant IDH1 vaccine in newly diagnosed glioma. Clones were read by immunoSEQ multiplex PCR, and TCRdb kept only the in-frame ones, dropping some. This table holds tens of thousands of clones, approximately 79% found once. Their cognate antigens are unknown. Documented time point: week 47, end of study. Each dose delivered 300 ug of mutant IDH1 20-mer peptide subcutaneously with imiquimod. The sample here was PBMCs, taken from a glioma patient whose treatment included an IDH1 peptide vaccine. The receptor set was obtained from a man aged 18 to 30 with glioma. Some clones in this sample may be carry-over from other donors' samples.

This chain connects TRBV5-6 to TRBJ1-1, with D tentatively TRBD1 (5 bases). The CDR3 is 14 residues long. V gave up 2 bases and J gave up 6 bases, with 14 bases separating them. Looked up from germline, CDR1 is SGHDT and CDR2 is YYEEEE. CDR3 in amino acids: CASSLRGLRAEAFF. The CDR3 region has the DNA TGTGCCAGCAGCTTAAGGGGCTTAAGGGCTGAAGCTTTCTTT.

CDR3 amino acids: CASSQILGTQGVDGYTF. CDR3 DNA sequence: TGCGCCAGCAGCCAAATATTAGGGACACAGGGTGTGGATGGCTACACCTTC. The V call is TRBV4-3, the J call TRBJ1-2; tentative D call: TRBD1 (6 bases). Germline V gene sequence: CDR1 LGHNA, CDR2 YSLEER. The CDR3 contains 17 residues. V lost 2 bases, J lost 6 bases, and 22 bases lay in between.

This clone was seen a few times. The chain has TRBV19 and TRBJ1-3, with D possibly being TRBD1 (5 bases). Germline CDR1 is LNHDA and CDR2 is SQIVND (reference sequence). The CDR3 consists of 16 residues. The V end was cut by 7 bases, the J end by 3 bases, with 19 bases between. CDR3 residues: CASIETALRGGNTIYF. The CDR3 DNA reads TGTGCCAGTATCGAGACAGCCCTTCGTGGTGGAAACACCATATATTTT. The whole variable domain, filled in from reference TRBV19 and TRBJ1-3, reads DGGITQSPKYLFRKEGQNVTLSCEQNLNHDAMYWYRQDPGQGLRLIYYSQIVNDFQKGDIAEGYSVSREKKESFPLTVTSAQKNPTAFYLCASIETALRGGNTIYFGEGSWLTVV.

V gene TRBV30 combines with J gene TRBJ1-2; D gene ambiguous. V gave up 6 bases and J gave up 4 bases, with 12 bases separating them. This CDR3 is 12 amino acids long. CDR1 is GTSNPN, CDR2 SVGIG, per germline (reference sequence). CDR3 DNA sequence: TGTGCCTGCAATTATCTAGGCTATGGCTACACCTTC. Its translation: CACNYLGYGYTF. The full variable domain, in which reference TRBV30 and TRBJ1-2 provide the parts outside the CDR3, is SQTIHQWPATLVQPVGSPLSLECTVEGTSNPNLYWYRQAAGRGLQLLFYSVGIGQISSEVPQNLSASRPQDRQFILSSKKLLLSDSGFYLCACNYLGYGYTFGSGTRLTVV.

The V call is TRBV30, the J call TRBJ1-2, with unresolved D. V lost 0 bases, J lost 6 bases, and 8 bases lay in between. This CDR3 spans 12 amino acids. The germline CDR1 and CDR2 sequences are GTSNPN and SVGIG (reference sequence). The CDR3 DNA sequence: TGTGCCTGGAGTGTATCCGGGCATGGCTACACCTTC. This codes for CAWSVSGHGYTF.

This chain links TRBV7-9 with TRBJ1-2; 7 bases match TRBD1. After removal of 8 bases from V and 0 bases from J, the junction contained 9 bases not matched to a gene. The germline V gene has CDR1 SEHNR and CDR2 FQNEAQ (reference sequence). This CDR3 is built from 15 residues. The CDR3 loop reads CASAESGQPNYGYTF. As DNA, the CDR3 is TGTGCCAGCGCCGAGTCGGGACAGCCTAACTATGGCTACACCTTC.

This clone was seen a handful of times. This chain connects TRBV28 to TRBJ1-1; tentatively, D is TRBD1 (6 bases). Germline CDR1 is MDHEN and CDR2 is SYDVKM. The CDR3 length is 15 residues. Trimming pared 5 bases from V and 4 bases from J, leaving 17 bases between. CDR3 amino acids: CASSPMGHGGTEAFF. The CDR3 coding sequence is TGTGCCAGCAGTCCCATGGGACACGGAGGCACTGAAGCTTTCTTT.

The chain employs TRBV6-6 and TRBJ2-3; D is tentatively TRBD1 or TRBD2 (5 bases each). Germline CDR1 MNHNY, CDR2 SVGAGI (reference sequence). The CDR3 loop spans 16 amino acids. Trimming cost V 2 bases and J 2 bases, with 14 bases left between them. In DNA, the CDR3 is TGTGCCAGCAGTTACCCCCCGGCCGGGACCACAGATACGCAGTATTTT. It codes for CASSYPPAGTTDTQYF.

This rearrangement joins TRBV5-1 to TRBJ1-2, with no clear D. The CDR3 runs to 16 residues. CDR1 and CDR2 from the germline V gene are SGHRS and YFSETQ. Trimming took off 2 bases at V and 4 bases at J, with 18 bases between the two ends. The CDR3 DNA reads TGCGCCAGCAGCTTTGGAGGGCCCCACGGCGGCTATGGCTACACCTTC. Its translation is CASSFGGPHGGYGYTF.

This clone was seen once. The chain employs TRBV6-5 and TRBJ2-7, with D possibly matching TRBD1 (6 bases). Trimming cost V 6 bases and J 11 bases, with 26 bases left between them. The CDR3 has 15 amino acids. Germline V gene lookup returns CDR1 MNHEY and CDR2 SVGAGI. CDR3 sequence: CASSLNRDTDRSEYF. CDR3 DNA sequence: TGTGCCAGCAGCCTGAACCGGGACACCGATCGTTCGGAGTACTTC.

J is TRBJ1-1 and V is TRBV2; weak D call: TRBD1 (5 bases). The CDR3 totals 13 residues. With 6 bases removed from V and 0 bases from J, the gap between germline ends came to 8 bases. CDR1 and CDR2 from the germline V gene are SNHLY and FYNNEI. The CDR3 bases are TGTGCCAGCAGACAGGTAATGAACACTGAAGCTTTCTTT. Protein product: CASRQVMNTEAFF.

The chain has TRBV5-1 and TRBJ1-2, with D possibly matching TRBD1 (5 bases). The V gene's germline CDR1 is SGHRS and CDR2 YFSETQ. The CDR3 totals 15 residues. Trimming stripped 2 bases from V and 2 bases from J, with 13 bases between. CDR3 DNA: TGCGCCAGCAGCTTTGAATCACAGGTGAACTATGGCTACACCTTC. Protein sequence: CASSFESQVNYGYTF. Variable domain in full (rest from reference TRBV5-1 and TRBJ1-2): KAGVTQTPRYLIKTRGQQVTLSCSPISGHRSVSWYQQTPGQGLQFLFEYFSETQRNKGNFPGRFSGRQFSNSRSEMNVSTLELGDSALYLCASSFESQVNYGYTFGSGTRLTVV.

The chain joins TRBV4-3 to TRBJ2-7, with D maybe TRBD2 (5 bases). Trimming cost V 0 bases and J 0 bases, with 9 bases left between them. The CDR3 spans 15 residues. Germline lookup yields CDR1 LGHNA and CDR2 YSLEER. The CDR3 DNA reads TGCGCCAGCAGCCAAGATTTACGGGGCTCCTACGAGCAGTACTTC. Amino acid sequence: CASSQDLRGSYEQYF.

This chain uses TRBV5-6 with TRBJ1-1; D unresolved. Trimming pared 0 bases from V and 1 base from J, leaving 4 bases between. The CDR3 runs 13 residues. Germline CDR1 SGHDT, CDR2 YYEEEE. The CDR3 is CASSLAGNTEAFF. In DNA, the CDR3 is TGTGCCAGCAGCTTGGCAGGGAACACTGAAGCTTTCTTT.

This chain connects TRBV29-1 to TRBJ1-2; D not certain. Germline V gives CDR1 SQVTM, CDR2 ANQGSEA. The CDR3 covers 12 residues. V dropped 6 bases and J dropped 5 bases, with 13 bases sitting between them. The CDR3 spells CSVALGGYGYTF. The CDR3 nucleotides read TGCAGCGTCGCCCTCGGAGGGTATGGCTACACCTTC.

The chain employs TRBV30 and TRBJ1-1, with 10 bases lining up with TRBD1. V shed 1 base and J 1 base; nucleotides not matched to a gene: 9. Per the germline V gene, CDR1 is GTSNPN and CDR2 is SVGIG (reference sequence). The CDR3 has 17 residues. Written as DNA, the CDR3 is TGTGCCTGGAGTGCCTCCGGGACAGGGGTCAAGAACACTGAAGCTTTCTTT. Translated, it gives CAWSASGTGVKNTEAFF.

This clone was picked up a small number of times. This chain uses TRBV5-1 with TRBJ1-2, with unresolved D. CDR3 length equals 13 residues. With 6 bases removed from V and 2 bases from J, the gap between germline ends came to 11 bases. Germline V gene sequence: CDR1 SGHRS, CDR2 YFSETQ. CDR3 DNA: TGCGCCAGCACCCCTGGGCAGAACTATGGCTACACCTTC. Translated: CASTPGQNYGYTF.

The chain couples TRBV21-1 to TRBJ1-1; TRBD1, as called in the table, went unchecked against the DNA. TRBV21-1 is given as a pseudogene. The CDR3 sequence is 15 residues long. The CDR3 reads CASSGRTGWGTEAFF. The CDR3 DNA reads TGTGCCAGCAGCGGAAGGACAGGGTGGGGCACTGAAGCTTTCTTT.

A few counts support this clone. This chain connects TRBV5-1 to TRBJ1-2; D perhaps matches TRBD1 (6 bases). The CDR3 is made up of 14 amino acids. The V end lost 0 bases, the J end lost 6 bases, and 12 bases lay between the germline ends. Germline CDR1 SGHRS, CDR2 YFSETQ. The chain's CDR3 is CASSLAGGGDGYTF. For the CDR3, the DNA is TGCGCCAGCAGCTTGGCGGGAGGGGGTGATGGCTACACCTTC.